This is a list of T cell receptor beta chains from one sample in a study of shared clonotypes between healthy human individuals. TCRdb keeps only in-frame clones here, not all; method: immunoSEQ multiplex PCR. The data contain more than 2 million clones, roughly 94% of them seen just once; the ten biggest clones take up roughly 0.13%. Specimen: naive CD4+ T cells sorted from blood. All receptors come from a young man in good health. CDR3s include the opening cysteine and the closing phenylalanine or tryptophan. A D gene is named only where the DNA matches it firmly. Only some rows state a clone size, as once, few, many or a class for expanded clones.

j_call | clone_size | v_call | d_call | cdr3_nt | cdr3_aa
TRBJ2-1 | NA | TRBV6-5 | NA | TGTGCCAGCAGACCTTTTGACGGGGCCTACAATGAGCAGTTCTTC | CASRPFDGAYNEQFF
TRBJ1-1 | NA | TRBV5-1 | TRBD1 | TGCGCCAGCAGCACAGGGGTGAGAACTGAAGCTTTCTTT | CASSTGVRTEAFF
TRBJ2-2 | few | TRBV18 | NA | TGTGCCAGCTCACCTTACACCGGGGAGCTGTTTTTT | CASSPYTGELFF
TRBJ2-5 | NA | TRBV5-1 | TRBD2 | TGCGCCAGCAGCTTGGTCGGACTAGCGGGGGGCAAGGAGACCCAGTACTTC | CASSLVGLAGGKETQYF
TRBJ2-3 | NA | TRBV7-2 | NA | TGTGCCAGCAGCTTTAGCGGAGGGGCGACAGATACGCAGTATTTT | CASSFSGGATDTQYF
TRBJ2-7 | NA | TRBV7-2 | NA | TGTGCCAGCAGCTTAAGGACGGTCCAATCTATAAGTTACGAGCAGTACTTC | CASSLRTVQSISYEQYF
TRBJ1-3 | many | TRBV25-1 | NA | TGTGCCAGCAGCACGAGACAGGGAAACACCATATATTTT | CASSTRQGNTIYF
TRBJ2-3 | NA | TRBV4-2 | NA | TGTGCCAGCAGCGTTAGCGGAGACAAAGACACAGATACGCAGTATTTT | CASSVSGDKDTDTQYF
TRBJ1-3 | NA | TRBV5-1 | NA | TGCGCCAGCAGCACCGGAGGTGTAGGAAACACCATATATTTT | CASSTGGVGNTIYF
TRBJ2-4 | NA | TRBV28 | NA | TGTGCCAGCAGCCTCTCGCGCACTCAGAAAAACATTCAGTACTTC | CASSLSRTQKNIQYF
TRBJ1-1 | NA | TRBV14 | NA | TGTGCCAGCAGCGGCCGGGCTTTAAGTGAAGCTTTCTTT | CASSGRALSEAFF
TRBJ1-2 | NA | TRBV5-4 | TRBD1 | TGTGCCAGCAGTTCGACAGGGGAGGCTGGCTACACCTTC | CASSSTGEAGYTF
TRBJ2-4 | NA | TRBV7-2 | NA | TGTGCCAGCAGCCGTTTAGCCAAAAACATTCAGTACTTC | CASSRLAKNIQYF
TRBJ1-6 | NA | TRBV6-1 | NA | TGTGCCAGCACTTATGGGACGGGTGATAATTCACCCCTCCACTTT | CASTYGTGDNSPLHF
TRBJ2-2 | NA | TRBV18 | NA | TGTGCCAGCTCACCACCAGTTGGGCAGGGCCTAACCGGGGAGCTGTTTTTT | CASSPPVGQGLTGELFF
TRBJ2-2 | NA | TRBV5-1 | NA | TGCGCCAGCAGCTTTGCCGCTCCGCGGGGATTAAACACCGGGGAGCTGTTTTTT | CASSFAAPRGLNTGELFF
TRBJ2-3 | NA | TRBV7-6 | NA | TGTGCCAGCAGCCCGATGCGTTCTAGCACAGATACGCAGTATTTT | CASSPMRSSTDTQYF
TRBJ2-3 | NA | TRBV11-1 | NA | TGTGCCAGCAGCCCGCCACTAGCAGGCACAGATACGCAGTATTTT | CASSPPLAGTDTQYF
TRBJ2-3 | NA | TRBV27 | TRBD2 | TGTGCCAGCCGGGGGGGAGGGACAGATACGCAGTATTTT | CASRGGGTDTQYF
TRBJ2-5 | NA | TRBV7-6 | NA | TGTGCCAGCAGCTTGGGGAGTCAGGCACAAGAGACCCAGTACTTC | CASSLGSQAQETQYF
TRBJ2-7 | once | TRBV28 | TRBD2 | TGTGCCAGCAGTTGGACTAGCGGGAGTATCTCCTACGAGCAGTACTTC | CASSWTSGSISYEQYF
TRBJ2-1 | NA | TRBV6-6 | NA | TGTGCCAGCAGTTACCCGACCTTTCCTAGTCCTAATGAGCAGTTCTTC | CASSYPTFPSPNEQFF
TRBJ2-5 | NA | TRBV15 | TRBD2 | TGTGCCACCAGCAGAGGGGGAGCGGGAGGGCAAGAAACCCAGTACTTC | CATSRGGAGGQETQYF
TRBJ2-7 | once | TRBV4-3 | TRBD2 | TGCGCCAGCAGCCAAGAAGACGGAAGACTAGCGGGAGGGCCGGTCTACGAGCAGTACTTC | CASSQEDGRLAGGPVYEQYF
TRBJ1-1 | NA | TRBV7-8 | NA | TGTGCCAGCAGCTTACGGGAGGGGAGAACTGAAGCTTTCTTT | CASSLREGRTEAFF